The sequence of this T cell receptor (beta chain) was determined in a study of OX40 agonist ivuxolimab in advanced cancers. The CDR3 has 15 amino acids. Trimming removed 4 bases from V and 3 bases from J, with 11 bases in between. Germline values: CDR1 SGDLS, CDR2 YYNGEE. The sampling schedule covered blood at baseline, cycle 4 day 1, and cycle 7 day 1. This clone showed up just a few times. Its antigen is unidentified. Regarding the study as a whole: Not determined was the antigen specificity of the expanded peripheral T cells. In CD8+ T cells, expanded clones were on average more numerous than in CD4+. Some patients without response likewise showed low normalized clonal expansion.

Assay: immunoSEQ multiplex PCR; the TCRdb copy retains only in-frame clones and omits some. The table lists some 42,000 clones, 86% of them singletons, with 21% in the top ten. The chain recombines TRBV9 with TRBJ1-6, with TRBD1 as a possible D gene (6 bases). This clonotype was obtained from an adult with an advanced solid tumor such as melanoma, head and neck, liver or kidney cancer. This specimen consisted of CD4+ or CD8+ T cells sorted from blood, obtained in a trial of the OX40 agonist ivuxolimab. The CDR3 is CASSLQGGYNSPLHF. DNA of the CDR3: TGTGCCAGCAGCTTACAGGGAGGCTATAATTCACCCCTCCACTTT.